The 8 T cell receptor beta chains below all came from one sample that was sequenced in a study of tumor and adjacent non-tumor tissue in lung cancer. The library came from three nested PCR rounds adapted from ARM-PCR protocols. TCRdb reprocessed the multiplex PCR reads via MiXCR and lists one record per CDR3 protein. Of approximately 65,000 distinct CDR3 sequences in the sample, roughly 56% are singletons; the top ten hold around 20%. This sample's RNA came from whole unsorted tissue. The specimen sequenced was lung tumor tissue. The receptors were sampled from a man in his fifties with non-small cell lung cancer.

Regarding this clonotype: A clone one base away is much larger, so this may be a read error. The V and J genes are TRBV6-1 and TRBJ1-5; no firm D call. Trimming took off 8 bases at V and 0 bases at J, with 11 bases between the two ends. The CDR3 spans 14 residues. The germline V gene has CDR1 MNHNS and CDR2 SASEGT. The CDR3 nucleotides are TGTGCCAGCGGAAGAGTCTATAGCAATCAGCCCCAGCATTTT. Residues: CASGRVYSNQPQHF.

The chain recombines TRBV24-1 with TRBJ2-5; D is unclear. Trimming left V 2 bases short and J 3 bases short, with 9 bases between. Germline V gene data show CDR1 as KGHDR and CDR2 as SFDVKD. This CDR3 has 14 amino acids. Here the CDR3 DNA reads TGTGCCACCAGTGATTGGGGTAAGGAAGAGACCCAGTACTTC. Its protein product is CATSDWGKEETQYF.

Note on this clonotype: A much larger clone sits a single nucleotide away, making a read error possible. The chain uses TRBV28 and TRBJ1-2; 7 bases line up with TRBD1. This CDR3 contains 17 residues. Germline V gene lookup returns CDR1 MDHEN and CDR2 SYDVKM. For the CDR3, the DNA is TGTGCCAGCAGTCCTCAGGGGGAAATAGGAGGTAACTATTGCTACACCTTC. Amino acid sequence: CASSPQGEIGGNYCYTF.

This clonotype was detected many times. V gene TRBV12-3 or TRBV12-4 combines with J gene TRBJ1-1; D perhaps matches TRBD1 (5 bases). The CDR3 is 14 residues long. V was shortened by 1 base and J by 5 bases, with 11 bases between the two germline ends. DNA for the CDR3: TGTGCCAGCAGTTTAGGGGGGTGGGGGACTGAAGCTTTCTTT. Encoded protein: CASSLGGWGTEAFF.

In its sample, this clonotype was seen many times. The V gene is TRBV12-3 or TRBV12-4, the J gene TRBJ1-5, with D maybe TRBD1 (5 bases). The CDR3 spans 16 residues. V lost 5 bases and J lost 4, with 18 bases in between. The CDR3 DNA sequence: TGTGCCAGCAGTCGTGGGACGTCGGGGTTAAATCAGCCCCAGCATTTT. This codes for CASSRGTSGLNQPQHF.

About this clonotype itself: Since a much larger clone is just one base distant, this may be a read error. The chain has TRBV28 and TRBJ1-2; D possibly corresponds to TRBD1 (5 bases). The CDR3 runs 15 residues. Germline V gene lookup returns CDR1 MDHEN and CDR2 SYDVKM. CDR3 bases: TGTGCCAGCAGCACACGAGCAGGGTATACCTATGGCCACACCTTC. Protein product: CASSTRAGYTYGHTF.

The chain has TRBV6-4 and TRBJ1-5, with no clear D. V shed 2 bases and J shed 5 bases, with 7 bases lying between them. The CDR3 has 13 amino acids. Germline-derived CDR1 and CDR2 are MRHNA and SNTAGT. The CDR3 sequence is CASSDVEDQPQHF. The CDR3 DNA reads TGTGCCAGCAGTGACGTGGAGGATCAGCCCCAGCATTTT.

This clonotype was counted many times. The chain links TRBV28 to TRBJ1-2, with D unresolved. V dropped 3 bases and J dropped 2 bases, with 4 bases sitting between them. Looked up from germline, CDR1 is MDHEN and CDR2 is SYDVKM. The CDR3 runs to 12 residues. The CDR3 protein is CASSLLNYGYTF. The CDR3 region has the DNA TGTGCCAGCAGTTTGCTAAACTATGGCTACACCTTC.